The rows below give T cell receptor beta chains drawn from one sample of a study of beta chain features in type 1 diabetes. Profiling relied on immunoSEQ multiplex PCR, and the TCRdb table lists in-frame clones only, not all of them. Altogether over 300,000 clones are present, 7% to 9% being singletons, with the ten largest covering 0.44%. Sequencing used central memory CD4+ T cells from blood. The receptors derive from a young woman in good health. CDR3s include the opening cysteine and the closing phenylalanine or tryptophan. Each record gives: D gene, V gene, J gene, clone size, CDR3 protein, CDR3 DNA. D genes are given only for firm matches. Where a row states a size, it is once, few, many or the class of an expanded clone; other rows omit it.

.,TRBV7-3,TRBJ2-5,.,CASSLSLGETQYF,TGTGCCAGCAGCTTATCCCTTGGGGAGACCCAGTACTTC
.,TRBV19,TRBJ1-2,.,CASRLRGAQNYGYTF,TGTGCCAGCCGCCTCCGGGGGGCGCAAAACTATGGCTACACCTTC
TRBD2,TRBV29-1,TRBJ2-3,few,CSVVPLAGGIHTDTQYF,TGCAGCGTTGTCCCACTAGCGGGAGGAATTCACACAGATACGCAGTATTTT
.,TRBV28,TRBJ2-1,many,CASSLLGLSQLYNEQFF,TGTGCCAGCAGTTTACTCGGGCTTTCTCAGCTCTACAATGAGCAGTTCTTC
.,TRBV27,TRBJ2-5,.,CASRGLQETQYF,TGTGCCAGCAGGGGGCTTCAAGAGACCCAGTACTTC
.,TRBV7-9,TRBJ2-6,.,CASSPQGLGANVLTF,TGTGCCAGCAGCCCACAGGGTCTGGGGGCCAACGTCCTGACTTTC
.,TRBV18,TRBJ2-1,few,CASSIQFKQFF,TGTGCCAGCTCAATCCAGTTTAAGCAGTTCTTC
TRBD2,TRBV5-1,TRBJ2-7,few,CASSSAWGGSYEQYF,TGCGCCAGCAGCTCCGCATGGGGGGGCTCCTACGAGCAGTACTTC
.,TRBV11-3,TRBJ2-7,.,CASSATGLGVFEQYF,TGTGCCAGCAGCGCTACAGGGTTGGGTGTGTTCGAGCAGTACTTC
.,TRBV19,TRBJ1-1,few,CASSGRQVLEDTEAFF,TGTGCCAGTAGTGGCAGACAGGTCCTGGAGGACACTGAAGCTTTCTTT
TRBD2,TRBV7-2,TRBJ2-7,few,CASRLDQIAGEQYF,TGTGCCAGCAGACTGGACCAGATAGCGGGTGAGCAGTACTTC
.,TRBV7-6,TRBJ2-2,.,CASSLETTGELFF,TGTGCCAGCAGCTTAGAGACCACCGGGGAGCTGTTTTTT
TRBD2,TRBV20-1,TRBJ2-1,.,CSAEAGHEQFF,TGCAGTGCAGAAGCGGGGCATGAGCAGTTCTTC
TRBD1,TRBV19,TRBJ2-5,.,CASSELQGEVETQYF,TGTGCCAGTTCGGAGCTACAGGGGGAGGTGGAGACCCAGTACTTC
TRBD2,TRBV7-9,TRBJ2-1,.,CASSPLGTSSWEQFF,TGTGCCAGCAGCCCCCTGGGGACTAGCTCGTGGGAGCAGTTCTTC
.,TRBV7-2,TRBJ2-5,few,CASSIGGSGEETQYF,TGTGCCAGCAGCATAGGCGGTAGCGGAGAAGAGACCCAGTACTTC
TRBD2,TRBV6-5,TRBJ2-2,many,CASRAGAFTGELFF,TGTGCCAGTCGAGCGGGAGCATTCACCGGGGAGCTGTTTTTT
.,TRBV18,TRBJ2-3,.,CASSPPGGRTDTQYF,TGTGCCAGCTCACCACCGGGAGGCCGCACAGATACGCAGTATTTT
TRBD2,TRBV11-3,TRBJ2-3,.,CASSAGTSGRADTQYF,TGTGCCAGCAGCGCAGGGACTAGCGGGAGGGCAGATACGCAGTATTTT
.,TRBV29-1,TRBJ2-1,.,CSEGTQTNEQFF,TGCAGCGAGGGGACCCAAACCAATGAGCAGTTCTTC
TRBD1,TRBV18,TRBJ2-3,few,CASSPSQGSTDTQYF,TGTGCCAGCTCACCGTCACAGGGGAGCACAGATACGCAGTATTTT
.,TRBV4-3,TRBJ2-4,.,CASSPGGGSKNIQYF,TGCGCCAGCAGCCCCGGGGGCGGGAGTAAAAACATTCAGTACTTC
.,TRBV6-1,TRBJ2-1,.,CASSEGLGRVEQFF,TGTGCCAGCAGTGAAGGATTGGGGCGGGTTGAGCAGTTCTTC
TRBD2,TRBV2,TRBJ2-3,few,CASDSGRGTDTQYF,TGTGCCAGCGATAGCGGGAGAGGCACAGATACGCAGTATTTT
TRBD2,TRBV27,TRBJ2-7,.,CASSLRAGGKGEQYF,TGTGCCAGCAGTTTAAGGGCGGGAGGGAAGGGCGAGCAGTACTTC
TRBD1,TRBV10-2,TRBJ2-7,few,CASNPAGTGSYEQYF,TGCGCCAGCAATCCCGCCGGGACAGGATCCTACGAGCAGTACTTC
TRBD1,TRBV7-6,TRBJ2-2,few,CASSQLPQGAGGELFF,TGTGCCAGCAGCCAACTCCCGCAGGGGGCAGGCGGGGAGCTGTTTTTT
.,TRBV7-2,TRBJ1-2,.,CASSPNWINYGYTF,TGTGCCAGCAGCCCTAATTGGATTAACTATGGCTACACCTTC
.,TRBV11-2,TRBJ2-2,few,CASSLEPSGELFF,TGTGCCAGCAGCTTAGAGCCTTCCGGGGAGCTGTTTTTT
.,TRBV1,TRBJ2-1,.,CTSSQVDLAGSYNEQFF,TGCACCAGCAGCCAAGTTGACCTAGCGGGATCTTACAATGAGCAGTTCTTC
TRBD2,TRBV11-2,TRBJ2-7,many,CASSSPGLAGFSYEQYF,TGTGCCAGCAGCTCACCGGGACTAGCGGGATTCTCCTACGAGCAGTACTTC
.,TRBV5-6,TRBJ2-3,few,CASSLRWSIGTDTQYF,TGTGCCAGCAGCTTGAGGTGGTCAATTGGGACAGATACGCAGTATTTT
TRBD1,TRBV6-1,TRBJ2-5,.,CASRFTGEETQYF,TGTGCCAGCAGATTTACAGGGGAAGAGACCCAGTACTTC
TRBD2,TRBV27,TRBJ2-5,few,CASSLGSGALQETQYF,TGTGCCAGCAGTTTAGGGAGCGGGGCCCTCCAAGAGACCCAGTACTTC
.,TRBV4-1,TRBJ2-6,few,CASSQVGTGANVLTF,TGCGCCAGCAGCCAAGTAGGGACTGGGGCCAACGTCCTGACTTTC
.,TRBV7-8,TRBJ2-3,.,CASSVRGLGLTDTQYF,TGTGCCAGCAGCGTAAGGGGCCTAGGACTCACAGATACGCAGTATTTT
.,TRBV29-1,TRBJ2-3,few,CSVEKVAGTDTQYF,TGCAGCGTAGAGAAGGTAGCGGGCACAGATACGCAGTATTTT
.,TRBV15,TRBJ2-5,.,CATSRVVGDWQDQETQYF,TGTGCCACCAGCAGAGTAGTCGGCGATTGGCAAGATCAAGAGACCCAGTACTTC
.,TRBV12-2,TRBJ2-7,.,CASRQRARGNNEQYF,TGTGCAAGTCGCCAACGAGCCCGGGGGAACAACGAGCAGTACTTC
TRBD2,TRBV5-1,TRBJ2-7,few,CASTQTSGSSYEQYF,TGCGCCAGCACGCAGACTAGCGGGAGCTCCTACGAGCAGTACTTC
.,TRBV4-1,TRBJ2-5,few,CASSQETGLGETQYF,TGCGCCAGCAGCCAGGAGACGGGACTCGGGGAGACCCAGTACTTC